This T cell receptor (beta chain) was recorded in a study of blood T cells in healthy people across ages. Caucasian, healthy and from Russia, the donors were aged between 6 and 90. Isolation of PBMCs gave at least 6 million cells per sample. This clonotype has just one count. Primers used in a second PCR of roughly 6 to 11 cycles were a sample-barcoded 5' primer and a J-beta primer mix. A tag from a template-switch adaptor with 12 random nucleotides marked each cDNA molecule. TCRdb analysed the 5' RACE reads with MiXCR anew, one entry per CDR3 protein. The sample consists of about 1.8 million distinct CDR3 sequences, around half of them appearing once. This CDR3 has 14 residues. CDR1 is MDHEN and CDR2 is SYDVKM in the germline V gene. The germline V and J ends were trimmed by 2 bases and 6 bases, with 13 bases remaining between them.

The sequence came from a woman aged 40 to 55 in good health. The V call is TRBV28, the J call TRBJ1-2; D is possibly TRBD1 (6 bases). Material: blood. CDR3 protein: CASSLRTAGDGYTF. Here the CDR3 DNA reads TGTGCCAGCAGTTTAAGGACAGCGGGGGATGGCTACACCTTC.